The rows below give T cell receptor beta chains drawn from one sample of a study of shared clonotypes between healthy human individuals. Profiling relied on immunoSEQ multiplex PCR, and the TCRdb table lists in-frame clones only, not all of them. The sample includes about a million clones, about three quarters of them seen just once. What was sequenced was memory CD4+ T cells sorted from blood. These receptors all come from a young man in good health. Both conserved end residues are part of each CDR3. The D gene is left open where the match is weak. Rows may omit the clone size; those that give it use once, few, many or a size class.

d_gene,abundance,v_gene,j_gene,CDR3aa,CDR3nt
TRBD1,.,TRBV10-3,TRBJ2-7,CAISGRTGENEQYF,TGTGCCATCAGTGGGAGGACAGGGGAGAACGAGCAGTACTTC
TRBD1,.,TRBV6-1,TRBJ1-5,CASSAQGAVGNQPQHF,TGTGCCAGCAGTGCCCAGGGGGCGGTGGGCAATCAGCCCCAGCATTTT
TRBD1,.,TRBV11-3,TRBJ2-2,CASSSRQGNTGELFF,TGTGCCAGCAGTTCTAGACAGGGGAACACCGGGGAGCTGTTTTTT
TRBD2,.,TRBV30,TRBJ2-7,CAGRGSSGSSYEQYF,TGTGCCGGCCGGGGGTCTAGCGGGAGCTCCTACGAGCAGTACTTC
TRBD2,.,TRBV5-1,TRBJ2-7,CASSPEIFVAGRRQYF,TGCGCCAGCAGCCCGGAGATTTTCGTAGCGGGGAGGCGGCAGTACTTC
TRBD2,.,TRBV9,TRBJ2-4,CASSPRAGTSIHSLYF,TGTGCCAGCAGTCCTCGGGCCGGGACTAGTATCCACAGTCTATACTTC
.,.,TRBV4-1,TRBJ2-7,CASSQLSGRISEQYF,TGCGCCAGCAGCCAGTTGTCCGGCCGAATCTCCGAGCAGTACTTC
TRBD1,.,TRBV4-3,TRBJ2-1,CASSQDSAGGDEQFF,TGCGCCAGCAGCCAAGATTCGGCAGGGGGTGATGAGCAGTTCTTC
TRBD2,.,TRBV11-2,TRBJ2-1,CASSLGGRASGNEQFF,TGTGCCAGCAGCTTAGGCGGGAGGGCCTCCGGCAATGAGCAGTTCTTC
TRBD1,once,TRBV5-8,TRBJ1-5,CASSLVGTGRVAQHF,TGTGCCAGCAGCTTGGTTGGGACAGGGCGTGTAGCCCAGCATTTT
TRBD1,.,TRBV14,TRBJ2-7,CASSQAWTGDEQYF,TGTGCCAGCAGCCAAGCCTGGACAGGGGACGAGCAGTACTTC
TRBD2,.,TRBV13,TRBJ2-1,CASSLALPQGGLGDEQFF,TGTGCCAGCAGCTTAGCGCTCCCCCAGGGAGGGCTAGGGGATGAGCAGTTCTTC
.,.,TRBV7-2,TRBJ2-2,CASQGIGELFF,TGTGCCAGCCAGGGGATCGGGGAGCTGTTTTTT
TRBD2,.,TRBV7-9,TRBJ2-1,CASSAIAGKTYNEQFF,TGTGCCAGCAGCGCAATAGCGGGGAAGACCTACAATGAGCAGTTCTTC
.,.,TRBV2,TRBJ1-4,CASSEWSSAEKLFF,TGTGCCAGCAGTGAATGGTCGTCAGCTGAAAAACTGTTTTTT
.,.,TRBV5-1,TRBJ1-1,CASSLRGTGDTEAFF,TGCGCCAGCAGCTTGCGGGGGACGGGGGACACTGAAGCTTTCTTT
TRBD2,.,TRBV14,TRBJ2-2,CASSQRTAGATGELFF,TGTGCCAGCAGCCAACGGACGGCGGGAGCGACCGGGGAGCTGTTTTTT
.,few,TRBV18,TRBJ2-4,CASSPPQSGAKNIQYF,TGTGCCAGCTCACCACCTCAGTCAGGAGCCAAAAACATTCAGTACTTC